This T cell receptor (beta chain) was observed in a study of control samples from healthy donors and cancer patients. The CDR3 consists of 13 residues. The germline V gene encodes CDR1 SQVTM and CDR2 ANQGSEA. Trimming cost V 7 bases and J 0 bases, with 12 bases left between them. The protocol was immunoSEQ multiplex PCR, while the TCRdb copy is restricted to in-frame clones and leaves out a portion. The table includes approximately 50,000 clones, more than 80% detected once. The source is a man aged 25-45 years with colorectal cancer. The V call is TRBV29-1, the J call TRBJ1-2, with D uncertain. The material sequenced was PBMCs. The CDR3 loop reads CSAPGSSNYGYTF. DNA for the CDR3: TGCAGCGCCCCCGGGTCGTCTAACTATGGCTACACCTTC.